A selection of T cell receptor beta chains follows, all from one sample in a study of human T cells and chemical hapten exposure. TCRdb redid the calling of the RACE reads with MiXCR, one entry per CDR3 protein. The sample holds 380,000 or so distinct CDR3 sequences, about 5% seen once. The source material was whole blood, sampled in connection with sensitization to the hapten diphenylcyclopropenone (DPC). The receptor set was obtained from a woman aged 18-29 years with alopecia areata. Some clones in this sample may be carry-over from other donors' samples. CDR3s include the opening cysteine and the closing phenylalanine or tryptophan. D genes are given only for firm matches. Size is stated for part of the rows, as once, few or many counts, or as a class when the clone is expanded.

cdr3_nt: TGTGCCAGCAGGCCCGCGACTAGCGGGATAGCCAAAAACATTCAGTACTTC
cdr3_aa: CASRPATSGIAKNIQYF
clone_size: many
j_call: TRBJ2-4
d_call: TRBD2
v_call: TRBV2

cdr3_nt: TGTGCCAGCAGAACAGGGGGGTTGAACACTGAAGCTTTCTTT
cdr3_aa: CASRTGGLNTEAFF
clone_size: NA
j_call: TRBJ1-1
d_call: TRBD1
v_call: TRBV6-1

cdr3_nt: TGTGCCAGCAGCCTACAGGGGTTGCACACTGAAGCTTTCTTT
cdr3_aa: CASSLQGLHTEAFF
clone_size: NA
j_call: TRBJ1-1
d_call: TRBD1
v_call: TRBV7-3

cdr3_nt: TGTGCCAGCAGCTTACTGGTGGGGTACCAAGAGACCCAGTACTTC
cdr3_aa: CASSLLVGYQETQYF
clone_size: few
j_call: TRBJ2-5
d_call: NA
v_call: TRBV7-6

cdr3_nt: TGTGCCAGCAGCTTAACGGCATCTCTTGAAAAACTGTTTTTT
cdr3_aa: CASSLTASLEKLFF
clone_size: many
j_call: TRBJ1-4
d_call: NA
v_call: TRBV7-9

cdr3_nt: TGTGCCAGCAGTTTAGGCGGGGGCCCCACCGGGGAGCTGTTTTTT
cdr3_aa: CASSLGGGPTGELFF
clone_size: NA
j_call: TRBJ2-2
d_call: NA
v_call: TRBV12-3/TRBV12-4

cdr3_nt: TGCGCCAGCAGCCAAGATCCAGCCGGGGGAGTCGGTACGCAGTATTTT
cdr3_aa: CASSQDPAGGVGTQYF
clone_size: many
j_call: TRBJ2-3
d_call: NA
v_call: TRBV4-3

cdr3_nt: TGCGCCAGCACTCCCGGGACTAGCGGGATGGAGACCCAGTACTTC
cdr3_aa: CASTPGTSGMETQYF
clone_size: few
j_call: TRBJ2-5
d_call: TRBD2
v_call: TRBV5-1

cdr3_nt: TGTGCCAGCAGTCAACCTGGAGGAGACACTGAAGCTTTCTTT
cdr3_aa: CASSQPGGDTEAFF
clone_size: few
j_call: TRBJ1-1
d_call: NA
v_call: TRBV12-3/TRBV12-4

cdr3_nt: TGTGCTAGTGGTTTAGGGGACACTGAAGCTTTCTTT
cdr3_aa: CASGLGDTEAFF
clone_size: few
j_call: TRBJ1-1
d_call: NA
v_call: TRBV12-5

cdr3_nt: TGTGCCAGCAGTCGAACTCAGCGGGGGCGCACAGATACGCAGTATTTT
cdr3_aa: CASSRTQRGRTDTQYF
clone_size: NA
j_call: TRBJ2-3
d_call: TRBD2
v_call: TRBV12-3/TRBV12-4

cdr3_nt: TGTGCCAGCAGTTTAGGGACCCTCACTGAAGCTTTCTTT
cdr3_aa: CASSLGTLTEAFF
clone_size: many
j_call: TRBJ1-1
d_call: NA
v_call: TRBV12-3/TRBV12-4

cdr3_nt: TGCAGCGTTGCGACGGGACTAAACTATGGCTACACCTTC
cdr3_aa: CSVATGLNYGYTF
clone_size: many
j_call: TRBJ1-2
d_call: NA
v_call: TRBV29-1

cdr3_nt: TGTGCCAGCAGTGAAGCGAGGGGGACAGGAGAGGCCGAAAAACTGTTTTTT
cdr3_aa: CASSEARGTGEAEKLFF
clone_size: NA
j_call: TRBJ1-4
d_call: TRBD1
v_call: TRBV6-1

cdr3_nt: TGTGCCAGCAAAAGGGACTCCGATGCAGATACGCAGTATTTT
cdr3_aa: CASKRDSDADTQYF
clone_size: NA
j_call: TRBJ2-3
d_call: NA
v_call: TRBV3-1

cdr3_nt: TGTGCCAGCAGTTCCTTTCGGTTGGCTTTCTTT
cdr3_aa: CASSSFRLAFF
clone_size: NA
j_call: TRBJ1-1
d_call: NA
v_call: TRBV12-3/TRBV12-4

cdr3_nt: TGTGCCAGCAGGCCCTCGGGACTAGCGGGGGGGCGCAACAATGAGCAGTTCTTC
cdr3_aa: CASRPSGLAGGRNNEQFF
clone_size: few
j_call: TRBJ2-1
d_call: TRBD2
v_call: TRBV12-3/TRBV12-4

cdr3_nt: TGTGCCAGCAGTTGGGTTTTCACGGGGGGGGAGCAGTTCTTC
cdr3_aa: CASSWVFTGGEQFF
clone_size: few
j_call: TRBJ2-1
d_call: TRBD2
v_call: TRBV6-2/TRBV6-3

cdr3_nt: TGTGCCAGCAGTCCCGAAGCGGGGCGCACAGATACGCAGTATTTT
cdr3_aa: CASSPEAGRTDTQYF
clone_size: NA
j_call: TRBJ2-3
d_call: TRBD2
v_call: TRBV12-3/TRBV12-4

cdr3_nt: TGTGCCAGCAGTCGGACCTTGACAGCCCTCTATGGCTACACCTTC
cdr3_aa: CASSRTLTALYGYTF
clone_size: NA
j_call: TRBJ1-2
d_call: NA
v_call: TRBV6-5

cdr3_nt: TGTGCCAGCAGTTTCAGGGAGCGCACTGAAGCTTTCTTT
cdr3_aa: CASSFRERTEAFF
clone_size: few
j_call: TRBJ1-1
d_call: NA
v_call: TRBV27

cdr3_nt: TGTGCCAGCAGTTCTCCCAGGAACACTGAAGCTTTCTTT
cdr3_aa: CASSSPRNTEAFF
clone_size: many
j_call: TRBJ1-1
d_call: NA
v_call: TRBV6-2/TRBV6-3

cdr3_nt: TGTGCCAGCAGTTACAATTCACCCCTCCACTTT
cdr3_aa: CASSYNSPLHF
clone_size: many
j_call: TRBJ1-6
d_call: NA
v_call: TRBV6-2/TRBV6-3

cdr3_nt: TGTGCCAGCAGCGCGGCCGGCTCTGGAAACACCATATATTTT
cdr3_aa: CASSAAGSGNTIYF
clone_size: many
j_call: TRBJ1-3
d_call: NA
v_call: TRBV7-9

cdr3_nt: TGTGCCAGCAGTTTCCCTTTACGGGGCCCCTCCTACAATGAGCAGTTCTTC
cdr3_aa: CASSFPLRGPSYNEQFF
clone_size: many
j_call: TRBJ2-1
d_call: NA
v_call: TRBV12-3/TRBV12-4

cdr3_nt: TGTGCCAGCGGGCGTAGCGCAGATACGCAGTATTTT
cdr3_aa: CASGRSADTQYF
clone_size: few
j_call: TRBJ2-3
d_call: NA
v_call: TRBV7-2

cdr3_nt: TGTGCCAGCAGCGTAGTTATGGGGACTGAAGCTTTCTTT
cdr3_aa: CASSVVMGTEAFF
clone_size: few
j_call: TRBJ1-1
d_call: NA
v_call: TRBV9

cdr3_nt: TGTGCCAGCAGGGTAGGGGGTAACTCCTACGAGCAGTACTTC
cdr3_aa: CASRVGGNSYEQYF
clone_size: NA
j_call: TRBJ2-7
d_call: NA
v_call: TRBV13

cdr3_nt: TGTGCCACCAGTGATCCGAGACAGGGGCGCTATGGCTACACCTTC
cdr3_aa: CATSDPRQGRYGYTF
clone_size: NA
j_call: TRBJ1-2
d_call: TRBD1
v_call: TRBV24-1

cdr3_nt: TGTGCCAGCAGCTTGGTACGGCTAGGAGGGGGCCAAGAGACCCAGTACTTC
cdr3_aa: CASSLVRLGGGQETQYF
clone_size: many
j_call: TRBJ2-5
d_call: NA
v_call: TRBV5-6

cdr3_nt: TGTGCCAGCAGTTTAAGGCGGGGAGGATCAGGAACTGAAGCTTTCTTT
cdr3_aa: CASSLRRGGSGTEAFF
clone_size: many
j_call: TRBJ1-1
d_call: NA
v_call: TRBV28

cdr3_nt: TGTGCCATCAGTAAAGAAGTGCGGAATCAGCCCCAGCATTTT
cdr3_aa: CAISKEVRNQPQHF
clone_size: few
j_call: TRBJ1-5
d_call: NA
v_call: TRBV10-3

cdr3_nt: TGTGCCAGCAGTTACAAGAGGGAATCAGATACGCAGTATTTT
cdr3_aa: CASSYKRESDTQYF
clone_size: many
j_call: TRBJ2-3
d_call: NA
v_call: TRBV6-5

cdr3_nt: TGTGCCAGCAGTGAAGAAGGCCGCTCTAGTAGCGAGCAGTACTTC
cdr3_aa: CASSEEGRSSSEQYF
clone_size: few
j_call: TRBJ2-7
d_call: NA
v_call: TRBV25-1

cdr3_nt: TGTGCCAGCAGTTTCCATAGGGGGCTACGGATCACAGATACGCAGTATTTT
cdr3_aa: CASSFHRGLRITDTQYF
clone_size: many
j_call: TRBJ2-3
d_call: TRBD1
v_call: TRBV28

cdr3_nt: TGTGCCAGCTCACCGGATGGAGGGAGGGATCAGCCCCAGCATTTT
cdr3_aa: CASSPDGGRDQPQHF
clone_size: many
j_call: TRBJ1-5
d_call: NA
v_call: TRBV18

cdr3_nt: TGCGCCAGCAGCCAGGGGGATGGGCTAGAGCAGTACTTC
cdr3_aa: CASSQGDGLEQYF
clone_size: once
j_call: TRBJ2-7
d_call: NA
v_call: TRBV4-1

cdr3_nt: TGTGCCAGCAGCTTGGCCTATGGGCGGCCGAACACCGGGGAGCTGTTTTTT
cdr3_aa: CASSLAYGRPNTGELFF
clone_size: many
j_call: TRBJ2-2
d_call: NA
v_call: TRBV5-4

cdr3_nt: TGTGCCAGCACTGTAACAGGTGGAGGGTGGTACGAGCAGTACTTC
cdr3_aa: CASTVTGGGWYEQYF
clone_size: many
j_call: TRBJ2-7
d_call: NA
v_call: TRBV6-1

cdr3_nt: TGTGCCATCAGCACGGGGTACGAGCAGTACTTC
cdr3_aa: CAISTGYEQYF
clone_size: many
j_call: TRBJ2-7
d_call: NA
v_call: TRBV10-3

cdr3_nt: TGTGCCAGCAGTTACTCGATACCCCCCGGCAGGGGCGACGAGCAGTACTTC
cdr3_aa: CASSYSIPPGRGDEQYF
clone_size: NA
j_call: TRBJ2-7
d_call: NA
v_call: TRBV6-5